The 18 T cell receptor beta chains below all came from one sample that was sequenced in a study of T cell changes during pregnancy in multiple sclerosis. Data came from immunoSEQ multiplex PCR; TCRdb stores just in-frame clones and leaves some out. This table holds about 89,000 clones, approximately 90% found once. The source was peripheral blood, collected after pregnancy. The receptors originated from a female donor in good health, enrolled as a control in a pregnancy study.

As to this clone: Other DNA sequences in this sample translate to the same CDR3. This chain uses TRBV7-9 with TRBJ2-1; D not certain. Trimming left V 1 base short and J 4 bases short, with 5 bases between. CDR1 and CDR2 from the germline V gene are SEHNR and FQNEAQ (reference sequence). CDR3 length equals 13 residues. The CDR3 sequence: CASSLGRYNEQFF. The CDR3, as DNA: TGTGCCAGCAGCTTAGGCAGATACAATGAGCAGTTCTTC. The full variable domain, in which reference TRBV7-9 and TRBJ2-1 provide the parts outside the CDR3, is DTGVSQNPRHKITKRGQNVTFRCDPISEHNRLYWYRQTLGQGPEFLTYFQNEAQLEKSRLLSDRFSAERPKGSFSTLEIQRTEQGDSAMYLCASSLGRYNEQFFGPGTRLTVL.

This chain joins TRBV6-5 and TRBJ1-5; D gene ambiguous. The V and J ends lost 5 bases and 4 bases respectively, with 15 bases between them. CDR3 length: 15 residues. Germline V gene sequence: CDR1 MNHEY, CDR2 SVGAGI. The CDR3 DNA is TGTGCCAGCAGTACCGCGGGGTCGGGGAATCAGCCCCAGCATTTT. Translated, it gives CASSTAGSGNQPQHF.

The rearrangement links TRBV6-1 to TRBJ2-5; D unresolved. With 7 bases removed from V and 2 bases from J, the gap between germline ends came to 17 bases. The germline V gene encodes CDR1 MNHNS and CDR2 SASEGT. The length of the CDR3 is 15 residues. In DNA, the CDR3 is TGTGCCAGCACTGCGGTTTTGTCCCAGCAAGAGACCCAGTACTTC. Its protein is CASTAVLSQQETQYF.

This clone has a single count. This chain uses TRBV19 with TRBJ1-1; 9 bases align to TRBD1. Looked up from germline, CDR1 is LNHDA and CDR2 is SQIVND (reference sequence). The CDR3 has 15 amino acids. Unmatched junction bases numbered 3, after V lost 3 bases and J lost 1 base. Here the CDR3 reads CASSMGQGANTEAFF. In DNA, the CDR3 is TGTGCCAGTAGTATGGGACAGGGTGCGAACACTGAAGCTTTCTTT.

V usage is TRBV4-1 and J usage is TRBJ1-6, with 7 positions matching TRBD1. This CDR3 is built from 15 residues. CDR1 and CDR2 from the germline V gene are MGHRA and YSYEKL. The V and J ends lost 4 bases and 5 bases, in that order; junction bases with no gene match: 5. The CDR3 is CASSPPTGDNSPLHF. CDR3 nucleotide sequence: TGCGCCAGCAGCCCGCCTACAGGGGATAATTCACCCCTCCACTTT.

In DNA, the CDR3 is TGTGCCACCAGCAGACTCGGACAGGGGGCTGACTATGGCTACACCTTC. The encoded protein is CATSRLGQGADYGYTF. The gene calls are TRBV15 and TRBJ1-2; 11 nucleotides align to TRBD1. There are 16 residues in the CDR3. V was clipped by 2 bases and J by 3 bases; unmatched bases: 5. Germline values: CDR1 LNHNV, CDR2 YYDKDF (reference sequence).

Regarding this clone: At one boundary the junction diverges from the germline segment, which might be a read error. V gene TRBV7-7 combines with J gene TRBJ2-1, with 8 bases that match TRBD2. The CDR3 has 15 amino acids. CDR1 is SSHAT and CDR2 is FNYEAQ in the germline V gene (reference sequence). For the CDR3, the DNA is TGTGCTAGCAGCTTAGGCACTAGCGGCTACAATGAGCAGTTCTTC. It codes for CASSLGTSGYNEQFF.

V is TRBV7-9 and J is TRBJ2-5, with TRBD2 matching over 13 bases. V trimming: 5 bases; J trimming: 5 bases; junction bases outside the gene matches: 8. The CDR3 runs 16 residues. The germline V gene has CDR1 SEHNR and CDR2 FQNEAQ (reference sequence). CDR3 sequence: CASSPRLAGGVETQYF. DNA of the CDR3: TGTGCCAGCAGCCCGAGACTAGCGGGGGGCGTGGAGACCCAGTACTTC.

A note on this clone: Its ends do not fully match the called genes, so a read error is possible. The chain recombines TRBV5-1 with TRBJ2-1; 14 bases map to TRBD2. Germline values: CDR1 SGHRS, CDR2 YFSETQ. The CDR3 totals 15 residues. The CDR3 sequence is CASSLLGLAGDVLVF. The DNA for the CDR3 is TGCGCCAGCAGCTTGTTGGGACTAGCGGGAGACGTTCTAGTCTTC.

This chain connects TRBV5-1 to TRBJ2-4; the D is unclear. The CDR3 has 12 residues. V gave up 0 bases and J gave up 13 bases, with 11 bases separating them. In germline, CDR1 is SGHRS, CDR2 YFSETQ. CDR3 residues: CASSLDEGVQYF. Here the CDR3 DNA reads TGCGCCAGCAGCTTGGACGAAGGAGTACAGTACTTC.

The rearrangement links TRBV18 to TRBJ2-5; 9 nucleotides agree with TRBD1. Germline V gives CDR1 KGHSH, CDR2 LQKENI. The CDR3 loop spans 16 amino acids. The trim removed 4 bases at V and 2 bases at J, leaving 8 bases unmatched. CDR3 sequence reads: CASSRRQGGAQETQYF. The CDR3 nucleotides are TGTGCCAGCTCACGCCGACAGGGGGGCGCGCAAGAGACCCAGTACTTC.

This rearrangement joins TRBV19 to TRBJ1-4; the D gene is possibly TRBD1 (6 bases). Trimming removed 5 bases from V and 4 bases from J, with 20 bases in between. CDR3 length: 17 residues. CDR1 is LNHDA, CDR2 SQIVND, per germline (reference sequence). CDR3 nucleotide sequence: TGTGCCAGTAGTCGAACATCTAGGGGACATATTAATGAAAAACTGTTTTTT. This encodes CASSRTSRGHINEKLFF.

Points on this clone: A read error may account for a junction end that differs from germline. The chain couples TRBV27 to TRBJ1-1; TRBD1 might be the D (5 bases). CDR1 is MNHEY and CDR2 is SMNVEV in the germline V gene (reference sequence). This CDR3 spans 14 amino acids. CDR3 nucleotide sequence: TGTGCCAGCAGTTTTTCGGGGGGGAACTCTGAAGCTTTCTTT. Translation: CASSFSGGNSEAFF.

The chain couples TRBV28 to TRBJ1-2, with D tentatively TRBD1 (5 bases). Germline assignment: CDR1 MDHEN and CDR2 SYDVKM. Trimming left V 5 bases short and J 8 bases short, with 30 bases between. This CDR3 comprises 18 residues. This CDR3 is CASSLRQRYRTYKSGYTF. The CDR3 nucleotides read TGTGCCAGCAGTCTCCGACAGAGATACAGAACTTACAAGTCGGGCTACACCTTC.

The rearrangement links TRBV6-5 to TRBJ2-1; 11 nucleotides match TRBD2. CDR1 and CDR2 (germline): MNHEY, SVGAGI. V lost 5 bases, J lost 7 bases, and 4 bases stayed unmatched. The CDR3 totals 14 residues. CDR3 amino acids: CASSPLAGENEQFF. The CDR3 bases are TGTGCCAGCAGTCCACTAGCGGGAGAAAATGAGCAGTTCTTC.

This clone was counted between two and nine times. CDR3 bases: TGTGCCAGCAGCGTAAGACCCGCGGACAGCAAACAGAACACTGAAGCTTTCTTT. Translated, it gives CASSVRPADSKQNTEAFF. V gene TRBV9 combines with J gene TRBJ1-1; the D gene is possibly TRBD1 (6 bases). Germline V CDR1 and CDR2: SGDLS, YYNGEE. The CDR3 is 18 residues long. The V gene lost 1 base and the J gene lost 1 base, with 20 bases spanning the gap. The full variable domain, completed using reference TRBV9 and TRBJ1-1, is DSGVTQTPKHLITATGQRVTLRCSPRSGDLSVYWYQQSLDQGLQFLIQYYNGEERAKGNILERFSAQQFPDLHSELNLSSLELGDSALYFCASSVRPADSKQNTEAFFGQGTRLTVV.

In its sample, this clone was seen once. The CDR3 loop is CASSLGDGLATEAFF. The CDR3 bases are TGTGCCAGCAGCTTGGGTGACGGGCTAGCCACTGAAGCTTTCTTT. J is TRBJ1-1 and V is TRBV7-2; D uncertain. The V gene's germline CDR1 is SGHTA and CDR2 FQGNSA. The V end was cut by 3 bases, the J end by 4 bases, with 15 bases between. The CDR3 is 15 amino acids. Using reference TRBV7-2 and TRBJ1-1 for the parts outside the CDR3, the full variable domain is GAGVSQSPSNKVTEKGKDVELRCDPISGHTALYWYRQSLGQGLEFLIYFQGNSAPDKSGLPSDRFSAERTGGSVSTLTIQRTQQEDSAVYLCASSLGDGLATEAFFGQGTRLTVV.

This clone was observed a single time. V gene TRBV7-6 combines with J gene TRBJ2-3, with 10 bases matching TRBD2. The CDR3 extends over 16 amino acids. V lost 1 base and J lost 2; bases outside the gene matches: 3. Germline V gene sequence: CDR1 SGHVS, CDR2 FNYEAQ. Here the CDR3 reads CASSLGTSGPTDTQYF. The CDR3 coding sequence is TGTGCCAGCAGCTTAGGGACTAGCGGACCCACAGATACGCAGTATTTT.